The T cell receptor (beta chain) described here comes from a study of shared clonotypes between healthy human individuals. General study points: For sorted subsets, rarefaction showed incomplete sequencing despite large depth.

Comments on this clone: Its antigen remains unidentified.

The CDR3 runs 14 residues. The V and J ends lost 1 base and 1 base respectively, with 7 bases between them. Germline-derived CDR1 and CDR2 are MNHNS and SASEGT. Assay runs were performed at deep level. TCRdb's copy holds only in-frame clones and misses some; the assay was immunoSEQ multiplex PCR. Here the sample spans millions of clones, 90% to 95% being singletons. The source of this sequence is a man in his late teens or twenties in good health. Some clones in this sample may be carry-over from other donors' samples. The sequenced sample consisted of naive CD4+ T cells from PBMCs. Subset: CD45RA+ positively selected. The chain carries TRBV6-1 and TRBJ2-5; no definite D call. Here the CDR3 DNA reads TGTGCCAGCAGTGAAGATCTGGCCCAAGAGACCCAGTACTTC. Its protein product is CASSEDLAQETQYF.